A single sample is the source of the 19 T cell receptor beta chains below, sequenced in a study of T cells in Graves' hyperthyroidism and ophthalmopathy. RNA transcripts yielded amplified TCR beta CDR3 regions. A set of HTBI primers served as the primers for a first-round RT-PCR of the TCR CDR3. TCRdb re-called the multiplex PCR reads through MiXCR, storing one row per CDR3 protein. This sample carries more than 450,000 distinct CDR3 sequences, 14% of them seen once, and the ten largest clones take about 14%. Sequencing was done on a sample of blood. These receptors originate from a woman between 40 and 55 years old with Graves' hyperthyroidism.

The gene calls are TRBV9 and TRBJ2-1; D gene uncertain. The J call could be wrong; TRBJ2-7 is a better fit for the DNA end. The CDR3 consists of 13 residues. Germline CDR1 is SGDLS and CDR2 is YYNGEE. DNA for the CDR3: TGTGCCAGCAGCGTAGCCCCGGGCAATGAGCAGTACTTC. Amino acid sequence: CASSVAPGNEQYF.

V is TRBV12-3 or TRBV12-4 and J is TRBJ2-2; D call uncertain. V was cut by 3 bases and J by 3 bases, with 8 bases left in between. CDR3 length equals 14 residues. CDR3 DNA sequence: TGTGCCAGCAGTTTGGGCTTACACACCGGGGAGCTGTTTTTT. Translating gives CASSLGLHTGELFF.

This clonotype was detected many times. The rearrangement links TRBV3-1 to TRBJ1-1, with a weak D call TRBD1 (5 bases). Looked up from germline, CDR1 is LGHDT and CDR2 is YNNKEL (reference sequence). V gave up 1 base and J gave up 0 bases, with 15 bases separating them. The CDR3 loop spans 17 amino acids. The CDR3 DNA reads as TGTGCCAGCAGCCAAGGTCGGGTGGGGCTTTTGAACACTGAAGCTTTCTTT. This translates into CASSQGRVGLLNTEAFF.

This clonotype was observed at least ten times. This chain connects TRBV28 to TRBJ2-1; 8 bases align to TRBD2. V was pared by 1 base and J by 12 bases, with 5 bases of the junction left unmatched. This CDR3 is built from 13 residues. Germline CDR1 is MDHEN and CDR2 is SYDVKM. The CDR3 bases are TGTGCCAGCAGTTTATTGATAGCGGGACTGCAGTTCTTC. Its protein product is CASSLLIAGLQFF. Variable domain in full (rest from reference TRBV28 and TRBJ2-1): DVKVTQSSRYLVKRTGEKVFLECVQDMDHENMFWYRQDPGLGLRLIYFSYDVKMKEKGDIPEGYSVSREKKERFSLILESASTNQTSMYLCASSLLIAGLQFFGPGTRLTVL.

This clonotype was counted at least ten times. CDR3 coding DNA: TGTGCCAGCAGTTCCCCGGGGGGGGGACGTGCTGGCTACACCTTC. Translating it yields CASSSPGGGRAGYTF. The V call is TRBV28, the J call TRBJ1-2, with D possibly matching TRBD1 (5 bases). The CDR3 extends over 15 amino acids. Between the trimmed V and J ends, which lost 4 bases and 7 bases, there was a span of 19 bases. CDR1 is MDHEN and CDR2 is SYDVKM in the germline V gene.

Ten or more counts support this clonotype. The rearrangement links TRBV12-5 to TRBJ2-1; 9 bases fit TRBD1. The CDR3 consists of 15 residues. The junction had 2 bases not matched to a gene; V was cut back by 0 bases and J by 5 bases. CDR1 is LGHNT, CDR2 FRNRAP, per germline. The CDR3 is CASGLVQGANNEQFF. The CDR3 DNA follows: TGTGCTAGTGGTTTGGTACAGGGGGCCAACAATGAGCAGTTCTTC.

The chain links TRBV9 to TRBJ2-1, with TRBD2 matching over 7 bases. The CDR3 is 15 residues long. Germline CDR1 SGDLS, CDR2 YYNGEE. V shed 3 bases, J shed 6 bases, and the junction held 9 bases outside the gene matches. The CDR3 DNA reads as TGTGCCAGCAGCGACGGGACTACTTCAGGCAATGAGCAGTTCTTC. Amino acid sequence: CASSDGTTSGNEQFF.

The genes are TRBV20-1 and TRBJ2-7; TRBD1 matches at 7 bases. This CDR3 contains 14 residues. V was clipped by 1 base and J by 1 base; unmatched bases: 4. The germline CDR1 and CDR2 sequences are DFQATT and SNEGSKA (reference sequence). CDR3 region: CSARGPGQSYEQYF. The DNA for the CDR3 is TGCAGTGCTAGAGGCCCGGGACAGTCCTACGAGCAGTACTTC.

At least ten counts were recorded for this clonotype. The V call is TRBV28, the J call TRBJ2-7; 9 bases are a match to TRBD1. With V trimmed by 5 bases and J by 9 bases, 8 bases remained unmatched. The CDR3 spans 13 residues. Germline CDR1 and CDR2: MDHEN and SYDVKM. The CDR3 spells CASSDPGQGTQYF. CDR3 DNA sequence: TGTGCCAGCAGTGACCCGGGACAGGGAACGCAGTACTTC.

This clonotype was counted ten times or more. The chain joins TRBV20-1 to TRBJ2-1; D is unresolved. V was cut by 6 bases and J by 3 bases, with 18 bases left in between. Germline CDR1 and CDR2: DFQATT and SNEGSKA (reference sequence). The CDR3 totals 15 residues. CDR3 nucleotides: TGCAGTGCCGCCCCCAGCGTAGGCTTCTACAATGAGCAGTTCTTC. Its protein is CSAAPSVGFYNEQFF.

This clonotype was observed many times. The V call is TRBV30, the J call TRBJ2-7; D is uncertain. Per the germline V gene, CDR1 is GTSNPN and CDR2 is SVGIG (reference sequence). This CDR3 contains 15 residues. Deletions cut 0 bases from V and 0 bases from J, with 12 bases between. The CDR3 loop reads CAWSVAAPSSYEQYF. CDR3 bases: TGTGCCTGGAGTGTGGCAGCGCCGAGCTCCTACGAGCAGTACTTC.

This clonotype was counted only a few times. This chain links TRBV6-1 with TRBJ2-1; D call uncertain. Germline CDR1 reads MNHNS; CDR2 reads SASEGT. CDR3 length: 15 residues. Trimming left V 5 bases short and J 7 bases short, with 18 bases between. CDR3 nucleotides: TGTGCCAGCAGTCCCGGAGAGTTTGGGCGTAATGAGCAGTTCTTC. It specifies CASSPGEFGRNEQFF.

This clonotype has a count of ten or more. The gene calls are TRBV18 and TRBJ2-1; maybe TRBD1 (6 bases). Germline lookup yields CDR1 KGHSH and CDR2 LQKENI. Between the trimmed V and J ends, which lost 4 bases and 8 bases, there was a span of 12 bases. The CDR3 extends over 13 amino acids. Here the CDR3 reads CASSQRQDDEQFF. In DNA, the CDR3 is TGTGCCAGCTCACAGAGACAGGACGATGAGCAGTTCTTC. Drawing the rest from reference TRBV18 and TRBJ2-1, the complete variable domain is NAGVMQNPRHLVRRRGQEARLRCSPMKGHSHVYWYRQLPEEGLKFMVYLQKENIIDESGMPKERFSAEFPKEGPSILRIQQVVRGDSAAYFCASSQRQDDEQFFGPGTRLTVL.

This clonotype was counted at least ten times. The chain joins TRBV6-6 to TRBJ1-2; D is unresolved. Trimming left V 0 bases short and J 6 bases short, with 14 bases between. Germline V gene data show CDR1 as MNHNY and CDR2 as SVGAGI (reference sequence). This CDR3 contains 15 residues. The CDR3: CASSYSEGRLNGYTF. As DNA, the CDR3 is TGTGCCAGCAGTTACTCAGAGGGCCGTTTAAATGGCTACACCTTC.

The J gene is TRBJ2-1, the V gene TRBV14, with D possibly TRBD2 on 5 matching bases. Trimming left V 2 bases short and J 8 bases short, with 13 bases between. The CDR3 sequence is 14 residues long. CDR1 is SGHDN and CDR2 is FVKESK in the germline V gene. The CDR3, as DNA: TGTGCCAGCAGCCAACGGGCCTTGGGAGATGAGCAGTTCTTC. Encoded protein: CASSQRALGDEQFF.

This clonotype was found a few times. The chain links TRBV19 to TRBJ1-5, with TRBD1 identical over 8 bases. J gave up 2 bases and V 10 bases, and 13 bases lay outside the gene matches. This CDR3 is built from 16 residues. Germline V gene lookup returns CDR1 LNHDA and CDR2 SQIVND (reference sequence). CDR3 nucleotide sequence: TGTGCCACGCAACAGGGGGACTTCGGTGGCAATCAGCCCCAGCATTTT. Amino acids: CATQQGDFGGNQPQHF.

In this sample, this clonotype turned up many times. J is TRBJ2-1 and V is TRBV3-1; maybe TRBD2 (6 bases). Germline assignment: CDR1 LGHDT and CDR2 YNNKEL (reference sequence). The CDR3 totals 16 residues. Trimming removed 0 bases from V and 6 bases from J, with 15 bases in between. CDR3 sequence (DNA): TGTGCCAGCAGCCAAGATGCCAGCGGGCCCTTCAATGAGCAGTTCTTC. Protein product: CASSQDASGPFNEQFF.

V usage is TRBV14 and J usage is TRBJ2-7; D is unclear. V dropped 1 base and J dropped 2 bases, with 9 bases sitting between them. Germline CDR1 and CDR2: SGHDN and FVKESK. The CDR3 is made up of 14 amino acids. The CDR3 reads CASSQVHRTYEQYF. Written as DNA, the CDR3 is TGTGCCAGCAGCCAAGTTCACAGAACCTACGAGCAGTACTTC. Complete variable domain (other parts from reference TRBV14 and TRBJ2-7): EAGVTQFPSHSVIEKGQTVTLRCDPISGHDNLYWYRRVMGKEIKFLLHFVKESKQDESGMPNNRFLAERTGGTYSTLKVQPAELEDSGVYFCASSQVHRTYEQYFGPGTRLTVT.

In its sample, this clonotype was seen many times. The rearrangement links TRBV6-6 to TRBJ1-2; 8 bases agree with TRBD1. Looked up from germline, CDR1 is MNHNY and CDR2 is SVGAGI (reference sequence). The CDR3 spans 14 residues. The trim removed 0 bases at V and 7 bases at J, leaving 4 bases unmatched. The CDR3 region has the DNA TGTGCCAGCAGTTACTCGGACAGGGTGGTTGGCTACACCTTC. Translated, it gives CASSYSDRVVGYTF.